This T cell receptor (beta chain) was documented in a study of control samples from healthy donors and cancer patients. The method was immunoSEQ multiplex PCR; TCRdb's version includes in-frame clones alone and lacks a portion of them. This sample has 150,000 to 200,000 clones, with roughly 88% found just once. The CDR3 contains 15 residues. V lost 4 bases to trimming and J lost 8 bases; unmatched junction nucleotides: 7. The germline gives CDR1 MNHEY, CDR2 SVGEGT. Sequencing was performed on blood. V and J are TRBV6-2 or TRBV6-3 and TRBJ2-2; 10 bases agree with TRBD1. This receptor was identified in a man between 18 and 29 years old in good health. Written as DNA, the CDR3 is TGTGCCAGCAGTTCGGGACAGGGGTCCCCGGGGGAGCTGTTTTTT. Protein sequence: CASSSGQGSPGELFF.